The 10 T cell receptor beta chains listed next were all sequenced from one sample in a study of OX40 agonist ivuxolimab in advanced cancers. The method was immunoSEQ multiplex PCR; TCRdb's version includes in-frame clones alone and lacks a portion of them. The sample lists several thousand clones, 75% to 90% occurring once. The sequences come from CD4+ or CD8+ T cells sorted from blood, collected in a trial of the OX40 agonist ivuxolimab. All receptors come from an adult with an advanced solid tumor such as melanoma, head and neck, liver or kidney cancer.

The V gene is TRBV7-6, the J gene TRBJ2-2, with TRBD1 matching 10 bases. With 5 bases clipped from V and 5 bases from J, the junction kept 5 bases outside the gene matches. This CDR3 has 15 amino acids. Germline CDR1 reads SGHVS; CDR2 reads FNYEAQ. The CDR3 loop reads CASSHRQGATGELFF. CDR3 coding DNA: TGTGCCAGCAGCCACAGACAGGGGGCAACCGGGGAGCTGTTTTTT. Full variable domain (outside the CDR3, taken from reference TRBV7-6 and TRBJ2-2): GAGVSQSPRYKVTKRGQDVALRCDPISGHVSLYWYRQALGQGPEFLTYFNYEAQQDKSGLPNDRFSAERPEGSISTLTIQRTEQRDSAMYRCASSHRQGATGELFFGEGSRLTVL.

The CDR3 DNA reads as TGCGCCAGCAGCCAGGGGACAGGGAGCTCCTACGAGCAGTACTTC. Protein sequence: CASSQGTGSSYEQYF. The genes are TRBV4-1 and TRBJ2-7; 9 bases map to TRBD1. Looked up from germline, CDR1 is MGHRA and CDR2 is YSYEKL. With 3 bases clipped from V and 0 bases from J, the junction kept 3 bases outside the gene matches. The CDR3 consists of 15 residues.

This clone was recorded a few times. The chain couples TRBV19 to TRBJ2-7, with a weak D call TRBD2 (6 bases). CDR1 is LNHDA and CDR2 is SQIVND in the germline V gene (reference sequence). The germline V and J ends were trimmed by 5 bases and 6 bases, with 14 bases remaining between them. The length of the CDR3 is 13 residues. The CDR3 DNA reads TGTGCCAGTAGTCCCCGGAAGGGAGGCGAGCAGTACTTC. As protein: CASSPRKGGEQYF.

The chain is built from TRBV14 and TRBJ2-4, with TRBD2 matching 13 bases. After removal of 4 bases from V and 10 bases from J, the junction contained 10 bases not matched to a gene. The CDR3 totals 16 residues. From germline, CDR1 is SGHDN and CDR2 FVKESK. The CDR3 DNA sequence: TGTGCCAGCAGCCGACCAACGACTAGCGGGGGGCCTATTCAGTACTTC. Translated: CASSRPTTSGGPIQYF.

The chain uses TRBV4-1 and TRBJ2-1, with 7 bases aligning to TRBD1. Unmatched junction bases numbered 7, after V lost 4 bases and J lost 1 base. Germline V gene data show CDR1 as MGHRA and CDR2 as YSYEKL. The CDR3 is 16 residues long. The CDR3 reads CASSPPTGISYNEQFF. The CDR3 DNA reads TGCGCCAGCAGCCCCCCGACAGGGATATCCTACAATGAGCAGTTCTTC.

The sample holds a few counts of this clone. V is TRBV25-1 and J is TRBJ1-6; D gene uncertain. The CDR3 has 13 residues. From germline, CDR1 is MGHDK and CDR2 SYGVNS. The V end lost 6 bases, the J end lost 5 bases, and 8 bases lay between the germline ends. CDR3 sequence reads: CASRPTNNSPLHF. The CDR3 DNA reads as TGTGCCAGCAGACCGACAAATAATTCACCCCTCCACTTT.

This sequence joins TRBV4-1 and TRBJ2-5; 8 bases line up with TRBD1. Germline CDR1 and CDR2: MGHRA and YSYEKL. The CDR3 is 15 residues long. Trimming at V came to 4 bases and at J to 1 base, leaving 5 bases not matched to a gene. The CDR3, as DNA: TGCGCCAGCAGCCCTATCGGACAGGGCCAAGAGACCCAGTACTTC. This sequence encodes CASSPIGQGQETQYF.

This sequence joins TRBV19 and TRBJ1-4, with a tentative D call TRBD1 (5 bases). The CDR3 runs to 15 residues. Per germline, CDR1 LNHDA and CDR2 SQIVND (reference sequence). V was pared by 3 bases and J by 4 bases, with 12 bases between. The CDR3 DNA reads TGTGCCAGTAGTATCATCTACAGGAGTAATGAAAAACTGTTTTTT. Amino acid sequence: CASSIIYRSNEKLFF.

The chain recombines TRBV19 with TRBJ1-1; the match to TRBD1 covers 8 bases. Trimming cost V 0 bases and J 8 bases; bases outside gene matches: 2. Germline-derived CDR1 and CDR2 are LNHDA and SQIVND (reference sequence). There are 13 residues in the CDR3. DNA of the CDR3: TGTGCCAGTAGTATAGACCCAGGGGGCGAAGCTTTCTTT. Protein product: CASSIDPGGEAFF.

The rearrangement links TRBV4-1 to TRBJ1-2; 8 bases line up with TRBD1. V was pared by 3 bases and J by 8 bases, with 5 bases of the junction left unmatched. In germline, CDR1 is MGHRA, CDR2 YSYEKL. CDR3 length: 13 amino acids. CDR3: CASSQKTGEGYTF. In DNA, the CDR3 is TGCGCCAGCAGCCAGAAGACAGGGGAGGGCTACACCTTC.